The entry that follows covers one T cell receptor (beta chain) sequence. The data derive from a study of blood T cell repertoires in COVID-19. Turning to the study itself: Whether acute or convalescent, the COVID-19 samples came from the United States, Italy and Spain. PBMCs, B-cell-depleted T cells, or T cells provided the cDNA or gDNA that made up the material.

Study processing details: Estimation of nucleated cell counts was performed using reference gene primer amplification. Here immunoSEQ multiplex PCR was the method, and the copy in TCRdb shows in-frame clones only, minus some. That table gives V, J and clone size, and the DNA gave D and trimming. Among over 350,000 clones listed, roughly 90% were seen once. The clonotype originates from a woman aged 25 to 39 with active or convalescent COVID-19. The specimen sequenced was peripheral blood.

CDR3 loop: CASSPGRGHEQYF. The CDR3 bases are TGCGCCAGCAGCCCCGGCAGGGGCCACGAGCAGTACTTC. The chain carries TRBV4-1 and TRBJ2-7, with a weak D call TRBD1 (6 bases). There are 13 residues in the CDR3. CDR1 is MGHRA, CDR2 YSYEKL, per germline. V shed 4 bases and J shed 5 bases, with 12 bases lying between them.